This T cell receptor beta chain was identified in a study of T-cell reconstitution after alpha-beta-depleted transplantation in children. This clonotype was counted only a few times. This CDR3 has 14 residues. Germline assignment: CDR1 DFQATT and CDR2 SNEGSKA (reference sequence). V was cut by 6 bases and J by 5 bases, with 19 bases left in between. This sample's TCRbeta library carried unique molecular identifier barcodes. TCRdb re-called the PCR reads with MiXCR, one entry per CDR3 protein. The sample holds about 340,000 distinct CDR3 sequences; 9% to 12% are singletons and the top ten take more than 2%.

The rearrangement links TRBV20-1 to TRBJ2-5; D perhaps matches TRBD1 (8 bases). The specimen comprised PBMCs from the stem cell graft donor, sampled from the stem cell graft. The receptor was derived from a human donor who donated a stem cell graft to a child with acute lymphoblastic leukemia. CDR3 protein: CSAPQGGWGETQYF. DNA of the CDR3: TGCAGTGCCCCACAGGGGGGGTGGGGGGAGACCCAGTACTTC.